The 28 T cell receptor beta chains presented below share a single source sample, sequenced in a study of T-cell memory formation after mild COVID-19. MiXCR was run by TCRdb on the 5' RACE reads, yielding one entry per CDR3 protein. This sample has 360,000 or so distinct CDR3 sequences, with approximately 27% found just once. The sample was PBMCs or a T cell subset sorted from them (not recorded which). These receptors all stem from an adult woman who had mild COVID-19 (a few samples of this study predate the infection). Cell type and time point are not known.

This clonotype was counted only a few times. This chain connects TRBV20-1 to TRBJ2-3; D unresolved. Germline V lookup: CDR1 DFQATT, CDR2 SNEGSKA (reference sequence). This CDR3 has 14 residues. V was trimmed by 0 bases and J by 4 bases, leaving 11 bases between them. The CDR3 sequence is CSARDPGSSDTQYF. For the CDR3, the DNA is TGCAGTGCTAGAGACCCAGGTAGCTCAGATACGCAGTATTTT.

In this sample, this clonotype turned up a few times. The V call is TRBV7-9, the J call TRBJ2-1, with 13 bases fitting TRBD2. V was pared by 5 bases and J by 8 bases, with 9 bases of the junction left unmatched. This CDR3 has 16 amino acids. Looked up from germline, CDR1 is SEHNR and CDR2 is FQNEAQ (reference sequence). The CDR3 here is CASSPGTSGRVDEQFF. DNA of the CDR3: TGTGCCAGCAGCCCGGGAACTAGCGGGAGGGTAGATGAGCAGTTCTTC.

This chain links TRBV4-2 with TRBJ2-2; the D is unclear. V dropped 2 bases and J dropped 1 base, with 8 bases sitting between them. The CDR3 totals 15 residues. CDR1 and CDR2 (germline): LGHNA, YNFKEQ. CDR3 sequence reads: CASSQRPQNTGELFF. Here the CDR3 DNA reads TGTGCCAGCAGCCAAAGGCCTCAGAACACCGGGGAGCTGTTTTTT.

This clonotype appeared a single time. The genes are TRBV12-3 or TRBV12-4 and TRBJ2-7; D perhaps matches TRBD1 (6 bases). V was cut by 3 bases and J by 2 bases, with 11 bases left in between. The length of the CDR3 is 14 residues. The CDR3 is CASSFIGQPYEQYF. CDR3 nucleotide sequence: TGTGCCAGCAGTTTTATAGGACAGCCCTACGAGCAGTACTTC.

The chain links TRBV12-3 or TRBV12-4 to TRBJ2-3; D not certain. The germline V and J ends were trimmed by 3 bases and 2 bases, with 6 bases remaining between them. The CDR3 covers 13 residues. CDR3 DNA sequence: TGTGCCAGCAGTTTTTTAGACACAGATACGCAGTATTTT. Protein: CASSFLDTDTQYF.

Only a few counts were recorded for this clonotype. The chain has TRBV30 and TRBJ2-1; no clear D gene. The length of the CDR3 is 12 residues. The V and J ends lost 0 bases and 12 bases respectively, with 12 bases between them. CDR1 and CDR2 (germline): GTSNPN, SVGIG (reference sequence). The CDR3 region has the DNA TGTGCCTGGAGTGTAATGCGGACGTTGCAGTTCTTC. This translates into CAWSVMRTLQFF. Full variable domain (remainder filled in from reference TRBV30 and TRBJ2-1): SQTIHQWPATLVQPVGSPLSLECTVEGTSNPNLYWYRQAAGRGLQLLFYSVGIGQISSEVPQNLSASRPQDRQFILSSKKLLLSDSGFYLCAWSVMRTLQFFGPGTRLTVL.

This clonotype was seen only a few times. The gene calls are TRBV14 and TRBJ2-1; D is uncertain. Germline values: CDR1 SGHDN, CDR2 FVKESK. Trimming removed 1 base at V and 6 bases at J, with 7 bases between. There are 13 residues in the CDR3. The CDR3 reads CASSQVISNEQFF. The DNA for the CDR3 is TGTGCCAGCAGCCAAGTGATCTCCAATGAGCAGTTCTTC.

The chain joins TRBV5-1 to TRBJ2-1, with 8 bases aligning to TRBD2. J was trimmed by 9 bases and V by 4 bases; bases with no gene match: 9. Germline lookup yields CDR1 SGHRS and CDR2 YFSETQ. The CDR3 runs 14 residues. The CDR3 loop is CASSGGLAVTEQFF. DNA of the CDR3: TGCGCCAGCAGCGGTGGACTAGCAGTCACTGAGCAGTTCTTC.

CDR3 nucleotide sequence: TGTGCCAGCTCATCCGGGACAGGGACCCACGAGCAGTACTTC. Its translation is CASSSGTGTHEQYF. The genes are TRBV18 and TRBJ2-7; 9 nucleotides line up with TRBD1. The CDR3 sequence is 14 residues long. Losses at the gene ends were 5 bases for V and 5 bases for J; bases not matched to a gene: 7. Germline V gene sequence: CDR1 KGHSH, CDR2 LQKENI.

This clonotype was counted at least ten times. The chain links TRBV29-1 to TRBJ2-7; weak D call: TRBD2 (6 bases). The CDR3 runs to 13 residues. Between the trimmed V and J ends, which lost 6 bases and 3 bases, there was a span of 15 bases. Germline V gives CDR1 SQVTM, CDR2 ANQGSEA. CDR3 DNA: TGCAGCGTCGCCGAGGGACTGATCTACGAGCAGTACTTC. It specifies CSVAEGLIYEQYF.

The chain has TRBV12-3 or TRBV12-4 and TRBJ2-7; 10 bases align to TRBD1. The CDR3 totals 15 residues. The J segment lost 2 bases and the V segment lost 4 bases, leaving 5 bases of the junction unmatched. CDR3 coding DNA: TGTGCCAGCAGTTACGGACAGGGGGGAGCCTACGAGCAGTACTTC. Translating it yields CASSYGQGGAYEQYF.

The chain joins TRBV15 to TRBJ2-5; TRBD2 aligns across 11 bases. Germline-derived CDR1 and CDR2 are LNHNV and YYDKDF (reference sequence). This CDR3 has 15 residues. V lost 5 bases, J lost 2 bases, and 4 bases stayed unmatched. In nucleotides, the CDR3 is TGTGCCACCAGCGGGAGGACTAGCGGGCAAGAGACCCAGTACTTC. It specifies CATSGRTSGQETQYF.

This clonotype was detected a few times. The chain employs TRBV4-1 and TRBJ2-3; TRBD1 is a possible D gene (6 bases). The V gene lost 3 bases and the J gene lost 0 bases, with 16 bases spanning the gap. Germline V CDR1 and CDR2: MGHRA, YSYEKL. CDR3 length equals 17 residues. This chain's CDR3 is CASSQSPGDTSTDTQYF. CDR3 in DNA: TGCGCCAGCAGCCAGAGCCCAGGGGACACTAGCACAGATACGCAGTATTTT.

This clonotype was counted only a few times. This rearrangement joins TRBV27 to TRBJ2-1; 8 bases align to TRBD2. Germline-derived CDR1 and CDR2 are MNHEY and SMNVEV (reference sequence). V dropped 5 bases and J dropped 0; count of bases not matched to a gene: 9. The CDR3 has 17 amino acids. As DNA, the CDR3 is TGTGCCAGCAGTAGGGCTAGCGGGCTTAGCTCCTACAATGAGCAGTTCTTC. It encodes CASSRASGLSSYNEQFF.

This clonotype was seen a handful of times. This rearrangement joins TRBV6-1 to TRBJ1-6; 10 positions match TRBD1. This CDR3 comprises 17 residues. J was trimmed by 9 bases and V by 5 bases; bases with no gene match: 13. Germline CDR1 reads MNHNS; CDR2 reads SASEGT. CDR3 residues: CASSLKWTGGGGSPLHF. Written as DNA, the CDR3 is TGTGCCAGCAGTCTTAAATGGACAGGGGGTGGCGGTTCACCCCTCCACTTT.

CDR3 in amino acids: CASRYGTAETQYF. DNA of the CDR3: TGTGCCAGCCGATATGGGACAGCCGAGACCCAGTACTTC. The genes are TRBV19 and TRBJ2-5, with 7 bases aligning to TRBD1. Germline loops: CDR1 LNHDA, CDR2 SQIVND (reference sequence). V shed 9 bases and J 5 bases; nucleotides not matched to a gene: 9. This CDR3 is 13 amino acids long. The whole variable domain, remainder taken from reference TRBV19 and TRBJ2-5, is DGGITQSPKYLFRKEGQNVTLSCEQNLNHDAMYWYRQDPGQGLRLIYYSQIVNDFQKGDIAEGYSVSREKKESFPLTVTSAQKNPTAFYLCASRYGTAETQYFGPGTRLLVL.

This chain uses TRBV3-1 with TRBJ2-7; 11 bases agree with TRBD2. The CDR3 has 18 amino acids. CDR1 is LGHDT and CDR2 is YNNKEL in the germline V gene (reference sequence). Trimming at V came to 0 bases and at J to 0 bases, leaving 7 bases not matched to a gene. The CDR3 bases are TGTGCCAGCAGCCAAGAACGGCTAGCGGGAGGTTCCTCCTACGAGCAGTACTTC. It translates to CASSQERLAGGSSYEQYF.

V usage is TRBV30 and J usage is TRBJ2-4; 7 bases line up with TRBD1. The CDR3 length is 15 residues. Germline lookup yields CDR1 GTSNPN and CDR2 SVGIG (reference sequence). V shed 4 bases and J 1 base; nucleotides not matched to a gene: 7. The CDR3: CAWTGQAWAKNIQYF. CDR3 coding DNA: TGTGCCTGGACCGGACAGGCCTGGGCCAAAAACATTCAGTACTTC.

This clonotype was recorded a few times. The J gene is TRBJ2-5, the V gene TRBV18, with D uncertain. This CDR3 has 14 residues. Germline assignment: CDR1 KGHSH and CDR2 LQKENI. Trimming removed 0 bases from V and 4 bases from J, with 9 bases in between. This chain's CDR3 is CASSPPSTPETQYF. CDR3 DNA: TGTGCCAGCTCACCACCGTCGACCCCAGAGACCCAGTACTTC.

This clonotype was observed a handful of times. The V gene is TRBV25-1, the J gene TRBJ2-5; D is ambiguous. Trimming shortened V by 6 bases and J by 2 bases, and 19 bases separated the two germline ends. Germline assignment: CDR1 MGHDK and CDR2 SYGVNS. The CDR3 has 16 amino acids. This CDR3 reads CASSPRSGRSQETQYF. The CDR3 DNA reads TGTGCCAGCAGCCCAAGGTCCGGTCGTAGTCAAGAGACCCAGTACTTC.

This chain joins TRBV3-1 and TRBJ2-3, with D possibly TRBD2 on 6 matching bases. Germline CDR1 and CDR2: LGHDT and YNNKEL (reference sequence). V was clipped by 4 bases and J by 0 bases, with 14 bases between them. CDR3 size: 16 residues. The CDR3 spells CASSRRLVTSTDTQYF. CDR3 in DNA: TGTGCCAGCAGCCGAAGACTAGTAACTAGCACAGATACGCAGTATTTT.

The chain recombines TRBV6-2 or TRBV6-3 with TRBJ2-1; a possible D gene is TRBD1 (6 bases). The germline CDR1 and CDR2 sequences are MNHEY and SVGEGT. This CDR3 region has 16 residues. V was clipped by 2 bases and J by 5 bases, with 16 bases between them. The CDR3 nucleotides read TGTGCCAGCAGTTACGACAACAGGGTAGTTAACAATGAGCAGTTCTTC. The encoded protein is CASSYDNRVVNNEQFF.

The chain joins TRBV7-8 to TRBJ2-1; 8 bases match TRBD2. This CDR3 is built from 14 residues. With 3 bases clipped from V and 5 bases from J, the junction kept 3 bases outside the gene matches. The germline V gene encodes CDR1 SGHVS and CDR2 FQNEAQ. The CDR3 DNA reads TGTGCCAGCAGCTTGAGGACTAGCAACAATGAGCAGTTCTTC. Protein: CASSLRTSNNEQFF.

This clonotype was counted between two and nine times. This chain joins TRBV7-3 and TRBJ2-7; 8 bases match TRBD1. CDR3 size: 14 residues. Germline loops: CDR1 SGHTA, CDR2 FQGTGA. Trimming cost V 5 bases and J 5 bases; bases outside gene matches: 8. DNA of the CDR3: TGTGCCAGCAGCATCGACAGGGGATCCCACGAGCAGTACTTC. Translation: CASSIDRGSHEQYF.

CDR3 residues: CASSETSLTLYNEQFF. The DNA for the CDR3 is TGTGCCAGCTCAGAGACTAGCCTCACCCTCTACAATGAGCAGTTCTTC. The chain combines TRBV18 with TRBJ2-1, with 7 bases fitting TRBD2. CDR1 and CDR2 from the germline V gene are KGHSH and LQKENI. CDR3 size: 16 residues. The V segment lost 5 bases and the J segment 3 bases; nucleotides outside the gene matches: 10.

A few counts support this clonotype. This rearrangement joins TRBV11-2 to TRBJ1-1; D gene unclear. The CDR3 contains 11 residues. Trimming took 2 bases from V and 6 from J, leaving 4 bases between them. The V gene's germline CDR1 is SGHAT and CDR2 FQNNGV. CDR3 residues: CASSLNAEAFF. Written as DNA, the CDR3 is TGTGCCAGCAGCTTAAACGCTGAAGCTTTCTTT. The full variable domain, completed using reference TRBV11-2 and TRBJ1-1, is EAGVAQSPRYKIIEKRQSVAFWCNPISGHATLYWYQQILGQGPKLLIQFQNNGVVDDSQLPKDRFSAERLKGVDSTLKIQPAKLEDSAVYLCASSLNAEAFFGQGTRLTVV.

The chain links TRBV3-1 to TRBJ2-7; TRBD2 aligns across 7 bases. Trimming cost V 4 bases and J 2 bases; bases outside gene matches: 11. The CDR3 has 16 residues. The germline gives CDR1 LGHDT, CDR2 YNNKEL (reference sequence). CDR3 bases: TGTGCCAGCAGCCTGGGACTAATGATAAAGACCTACGAGCAGTACTTC. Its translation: CASSLGLMIKTYEQYF.

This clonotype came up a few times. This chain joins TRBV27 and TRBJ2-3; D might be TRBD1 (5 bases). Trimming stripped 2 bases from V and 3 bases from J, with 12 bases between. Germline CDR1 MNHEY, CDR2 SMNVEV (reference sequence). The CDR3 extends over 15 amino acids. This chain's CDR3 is CASSLRGKGTDTQYF. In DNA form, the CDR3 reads TGTGCCAGCAGTTTAAGGGGTAAAGGGACAGATACGCAGTATTTT.